The 29 T cell receptor beta chains reported below all come from one sample, sequenced in a study of blood T cell repertoires in COVID-19. The repertoire was sequenced with immunoSEQ multiplex PCR; TCRdb's copy has only in-frame clones and lacks some. There are fewer than 300,000 clones in the sample; more than 75% occur only once, and around 15% lies in the top ten. Material: PBMCs or T cells enriched from blood (not recorded which). These TCRs come from a man aged 18 to 29 who had recovered from COVID-19.

The chain recombines TRBV30 with TRBJ2-2; 8 bases line up with TRBD1. Germline assignment: CDR1 GTSNPN and CDR2 SVGIG (reference sequence). J gave up 6 bases and V 0 bases, and 6 bases lay outside the gene matches. The CDR3 runs to 15 residues. In DNA, the CDR3 is TGTGCCTGGAGTGTACGGCAGGGGGCGGCCGGGGAGCTGTTTTTT. Its translation is CAWSVRQGAAGELFF.

This chain links TRBV5-1 with TRBJ2-7; possibly TRBD1 for D (6 bases). CDR3 length equals 12 residues. The germline CDR1 and CDR2 sequences are SGHRS and YFSETQ. V was clipped by 2 bases and J by 7 bases, with 10 bases between them. The chain's CDR3 is CASSFSGVEQYF. The CDR3 nucleotides read TGCGCCAGCAGCTTTTCAGGGGTTGAGCAGTACTTC.

V and J are TRBV10-3 and TRBJ2-7; D not resolved. Germline CDR1 is ENHRY and CDR2 is SYGVKD. The CDR3 sequence is 12 residues long. Trimming removed 3 bases at V and 5 bases at J, with 8 bases between. DNA for the CDR3: TGTGCCATCAGTGACTTTACGGACGAGCAGTACTTC. Residues: CAISDFTDEQYF.

This clone has a handful of counts. Other DNA variants within this sample encode the same CDR3. V gene TRBV12-3 or TRBV12-4 combines with J gene TRBJ2-7; the D is unclear. Trimming took off 1 base at V and 4 bases at J, with 5 bases between the two ends. There are 12 residues in the CDR3. The CDR3 nucleotides are TGTGCCAGCAGTTTAGGTCAGTACGAGCAGTACTTC. This sequence encodes CASSLGQYEQYF.

The gene calls are TRBV28 and TRBJ1-1; possibly TRBD1 for D (5 bases). Trimming shortened V by 4 bases and J by 5 bases, and 11 bases separated the two germline ends. The germline V gene has CDR1 MDHEN and CDR2 SYDVKM. The CDR3 contains 13 residues. CDR3 sequence: CASSSPQGTEAFF. The CDR3 coding sequence is TGTGCCAGCAGTTCCCCGCAGGGTACTGAAGCTTTCTTT.

The gene calls are TRBV30 and TRBJ1-6; 7 bases align to TRBD1. This CDR3 has 18 amino acids. Germline CDR1 GTSNPN, CDR2 SVGIG (reference sequence). Trimming cost V 4 bases and J 0 bases; bases outside gene matches: 12. CDR3 DNA: TGTGCCTGGATGGTCTCCGGGACAGCTTACTCCTATAATTCACCCCTCCACTTT. Protein product: CAWMVSGTAYSYNSPLHF.

Only a few counts were recorded for this clone. J is TRBJ1-5 and V is TRBV7-8; maybe TRBD1 (5 bases). The CDR3 runs 14 residues. V lost 3 bases and J lost 6, with 12 bases in between. Germline CDR1 and CDR2: SGHVS and FQNEAQ. This CDR3 is CASSFRRGGQPQHF. CDR3 DNA sequence: TGTGCCAGCAGCTTTCGGAGGGGTGGTCAGCCCCAGCATTTT.

This chain connects TRBV2 to TRBJ2-2; 10 bases line up with TRBD2. Trimming removed 5 bases from V and 7 bases from J; junction bases left unmatched: 7. This CDR3 comprises 15 residues. Germline CDR1 reads SNHLY; CDR2 reads FYNNEI. The CDR3 here is CASSLGTSVGGELFF. The CDR3 DNA reads TGTGCCAGCAGTTTAGGGACTAGCGTTGGCGGGGAGCTGTTTTTT. Using reference TRBV2 and TRBJ2-2 for the parts outside the CDR3, the full variable domain is EPEVTQTPSHQVTQMGQEVILRCVPISNHLYFYWYRQILGQKVEFLVSFYNNEISEKSEIFDDQFSVERPDGSNFTLKIRSTKLEDSAMYFCASSLGTSVGGELFFGEGSRLTVL.

The chain has TRBV13 and TRBJ1-2, with D unclear. The germline V gene has CDR1 PRHDT and CDR2 FYEKMQ (reference sequence). Deletions cut 8 bases from V and 4 bases from J, with 8 bases between. CDR3 length: 11 residues. CDR3: CASAGSYGYTF. The DNA for the CDR3 is TGTGCCAGCGCCGGGTCCTATGGCTACACCTTC.

V and J are TRBV27 and TRBJ1-1; no clear D gene. Trimming took 3 bases from V and 0 from J, leaving 8 bases between them. The CDR3 has 14 amino acids. CDR1 is MNHEY and CDR2 is SMNVEV in the germline V gene (reference sequence). The CDR3 DNA is TGTGCCAGCAGTTTTAACAGCATGAACACTGAAGCTTTCTTT. As protein: CASSFNSMNTEAFF.

This chain joins TRBV27 and TRBJ2-7; 10 bases map to TRBD2. V was clipped by 3 bases and J by 4 bases; unmatched bases: 3. Germline V CDR1 and CDR2: MNHEY, SMNVEV (reference sequence). The CDR3 loop spans 14 amino acids. The CDR3 loop is CASSLASGGYEQYF. DNA of the CDR3: TGTGCCAGCAGTTTGGCTAGCGGGGGTTACGAGCAGTACTTC.

The chain recombines TRBV7-6 with TRBJ1-1; the D is unclear. V was shortened by 5 bases and J by 2 bases, with 15 bases between the two germline ends. CDR1 SGHVS and CDR2 FNYEAQ come from the germline V gene. The CDR3 spans 15 residues. The CDR3 region has the DNA TGTGCCAGCAGCCCAGACCCAGGACTTAACACTGAAGCTTTCTTT. It codes for CASSPDPGLNTEAFF. Based on the CDR3 plus reference TRBV7-6 and TRBJ1-1, the full variable domain is GAGVSQSPRYKVTKRGQDVALRCDPISGHVSLYWYRQALGQGPEFLTYFNYEAQQDKSGLPNDRFSAERPEGSISTLTIQRTEQRDSAMYRCASSPDPGLNTEAFFGQGTRLTVV.

The CDR3 protein is CARRNSGGPSEQYF. The CDR3, as DNA: TGCGCCAGACGGAATAGCGGGGGGCCAAGCGAGCAGTACTTC. The chain is built from TRBV5-1 and TRBJ2-7, with 10 bases matching TRBD2. The CDR3 contains 14 residues. Germline CDR1 is SGHRS and CDR2 is YFSETQ. After removal of 8 bases from V and 6 bases from J, the junction contained 11 bases not matched to a gene.

This chain's CDR3 is CASSPRWRGAQDTIYF. CDR3 DNA: TGTGCCAGCAGCCCCCGATGGCGGGGGGCGCAGGACACCATATATTTT. The gene calls are TRBV7-8 and TRBJ1-3; possibly TRBD1 for D (6 bases). The CDR3 loop spans 16 amino acids. Germline CDR1 is SGHVS and CDR2 is FQNEAQ. V lost 5 bases and J lost 8, with 22 bases in between.

This clone appeared once. CDR3: CASSWTGSNEQFF. The CDR3 nucleotides read TGTGCCAGCAGCTGGACAGGTTCGAATGAGCAGTTCTTC. The chain couples TRBV5-6 to TRBJ2-1; 7 nucleotides line up with TRBD1. Trimming at V came to 3 bases and at J to 7 bases, leaving 4 bases not matched to a gene. Germline-derived CDR1 and CDR2 are SGHDT and YYEEEE. This CDR3 has 13 amino acids.

This rearrangement joins TRBV12-3 or TRBV12-4 to TRBJ2-5; the D gene is possibly TRBD2 (5 bases). This CDR3 has 12 amino acids. The V end lost 5 bases, the J end lost 4 bases, and 8 bases lay between the germline ends. CDR3 loop: CASSRTLETQYF. CDR3 DNA sequence: TGTGCCAGCAGTAGGACTTTAGAGACCCAGTACTTC.

The rearrangement joins TRBV18 to TRBJ2-1; 12 bases map to TRBD1. J was trimmed by 9 bases and V by 3 bases; bases with no gene match: 6. CDR1 is KGHSH, CDR2 LQKENI, per germline. This CDR3 is built from 15 residues. CDR3 DNA sequence: TGTGCCAGCTCACCTACGGGACAGGGGGCGAGTGAGCAGTTCTTC. It encodes CASSPTGQGASEQFF.

This sequence joins TRBV29-1 and TRBJ2-2, with 9 bases identical to TRBD1. Per the germline V gene, CDR1 is SQVTM and CDR2 is ANQGSEA. Trimming removed 1 base from V and 6 bases from J; junction bases left unmatched: 3. This CDR3 spans 14 amino acids. In DNA, the CDR3 is TGCAGCGTTGAAGGGACAGGGGTGCCCGGGGAGCTGTTTTTT. It translates to CSVEGTGVPGELFF.

The V gene is TRBV5-1, the J gene TRBJ2-3; 11 bases agree with TRBD2. V trimming: 4 bases; J trimming: 1 base; junction bases outside the gene matches: 5. This CDR3 has 16 amino acids. Germline V gene sequence: CDR1 SGHRS, CDR2 YFSETQ. The CDR3 nucleotides read TGCGCCAGCAGCCTCCCACTAGCGGGGGGCACAGATACGCAGTATTTT. It yields the protein CASSLPLAGGTDTQYF.

The chain links TRBV29-1 to TRBJ2-7, with a tentative D call TRBD1 (6 bases). V was clipped by 6 bases and J by 1 base, with 16 bases between them. The CDR3 is 14 amino acids. Germline CDR1 and CDR2: SQVTM and ANQGSEA. CDR3 residues: CSVRFRDKSYEQYF. CDR3 nucleotide sequence: TGCAGCGTCCGGTTCCGGGACAAATCCTACGAGCAGTACTTC.

The gene calls are TRBV5-1 and TRBJ1-5; 8 bases fit TRBD1. The CDR3 spans 15 residues. The ends lost 4 bases at V and 2 bases at J; junction bases unmatched: 5. Germline V gene lookup returns CDR1 SGHRS and CDR2 YFSETQ. CDR3 DNA: TGCGCCAGCAGCCCTGGACAGGGTGGCAATCAGCCCCAGCATTTT. It specifies CASSPGQGGNQPQHF.

This clone appeared a single time. CDR3 coding DNA: TGTGCCAGCAGCCCCCGACTAACTAGCACAGATACGCAGTATTTT. This sequence encodes CASSPRLTSTDTQYF. The chain joins TRBV4-2 to TRBJ2-3; tentatively, D is TRBD2 (5 bases). The CDR3 totals 15 residues. CDR1 and CDR2 (germline): LGHNA, YNFKEQ. The V gene lost 4 bases and the J gene lost 0 bases, with 11 bases spanning the gap.

In this sample, this clone turned up a few times. The V call is TRBV5-4, the J call TRBJ2-7; TRBD1 is a possible D gene (6 bases). The CDR3 consists of 15 residues. CDR1 SGHNT and CDR2 YYREEE come from the germline V gene (reference sequence). The V gene lost 5 bases and the J gene lost 2 bases, with 17 bases spanning the gap. In DNA form, the CDR3 reads TGTGCCAGCAGTTTACCGACAGGCCGGACCTACGAGCAGTACTTC. Translated, it gives CASSLPTGRTYEQYF.

J is TRBJ2-7 and V is TRBV10-2, with D possibly being TRBD1 (5 bases). This CDR3 has 14 residues. The germline gives CDR1 WSHSY, CDR2 SAAADI. Trimming shortened V by 7 bases and J by 1 base, and 14 bases separated the two germline ends. Here the CDR3 DNA reads TGCGCCAGCACCACAGGACCCCAATCCTACGAGCAGTACTTC. Protein sequence: CASTTGPQSYEQYF.

The chain carries TRBV5-1 and TRBJ2-1; 8 bases line up with TRBD2. The trim removed 2 bases at V and 3 bases at J, leaving 4 bases unmatched. This CDR3 is 15 amino acids long. Germline CDR1 reads SGHRS; CDR2 reads YFSETQ. In DNA, the CDR3 is TGCGCCAGCAGCTTCCTAGCGGGCGACTACAATGAGCAGTTCTTC. The encoded protein is CASSFLAGDYNEQFF. The full variable domain, in which reference TRBV5-1 and TRBJ2-1 provide the parts outside the CDR3, is KAGVTQTPRYLIKTRGQQVTLSCSPISGHRSVSWYQQTPGQGLQFLFEYFSETQRNKGNFPGRFSGRQFSNSRSEMNVSTLELGDSALYLCASSFLAGDYNEQFFGPGTRLTVL.

The rearrangement links TRBV2 to TRBJ1-5; no reliable D call. The CDR3 is made up of 15 amino acids. Germline CDR1 is SNHLY and CDR2 is FYNNEI. Trimming took off 6 bases at V and 2 bases at J, with 14 bases between the two ends. The CDR3 loop is CASSQPGSGNQPQHF. The CDR3 nucleotides read TGTGCCAGCAGCCAACCTGGGAGCGGCAATCAGCCCCAGCATTTT.

The J gene is TRBJ1-2, the V gene TRBV6-5, with 8 bases matching TRBD1. Trimming removed 0 bases from V and 7 bases from J; junction bases left unmatched: 4. The germline gives CDR1 MNHEY, CDR2 SVGAGI. The CDR3 is made up of 14 amino acids. CDR3 loop: CASSYSGQGLGYTF. CDR3 sequence (DNA): TGTGCCAGCAGTTACTCCGGACAGGGACTTGGCTACACCTTC.

The CDR3 loop is CAWSGAGTIYEQYF. CDR3 DNA sequence: TGTGCCTGGAGTGGGGCCGGGACAATATACGAGCAGTACTTC. The J gene is TRBJ2-7, the V gene TRBV30; D perhaps matches TRBD1 (6 bases). The CDR3 sequence is 14 residues long. Trimming took off 1 base at V and 4 bases at J, with 14 bases between the two ends. Germline CDR1 reads GTSNPN; CDR2 reads SVGIG (reference sequence).

The chain employs TRBV12-5 and TRBJ1-2; D not resolved. Trimming took 6 bases from V and 4 from J, leaving 6 bases between them. The CDR3 sequence is 11 residues long. CDR1 is LGHNT and CDR2 is FRNRAP in the germline V gene. The CDR3 DNA is TGTGCTAGTGGACTCTCCTATGGCTACACCTTC. Amino acid sequence: CASGLSYGYTF.